These 28 T cell receptor beta chains were sequenced from one sample in a study of cytomegalovirus exposure and HLA in healthy donors. Use of 60 Vbeta and 13 Jbeta primers characterized the PCR. The data were produced by immunoSEQ multiplex PCR, yet TCRdb's version contains in-frame clones alone and is incomplete. Its listing shows approximately 110,000 clones. Sequences were obtained from PBMCs. The receptors derive from a man in his forties in good health and CMV-seronegative.

The chain employs TRBV27 and TRBJ2-6; 7 positions agree with TRBD1. The V gene end was trimmed by 5 bases and the J gene end by 0 bases; junction bases not matched to a gene: 10. The CDR3 extends over 18 amino acids. The germline V gene encodes CDR1 MNHEY and CDR2 SMNVEV (reference sequence). CDR3 in DNA: TGTGCCAGCAGTAGACAGGGACCCTATCCCTCTGGGGCCAACGTCCTGACTTTC. It encodes CASSRQGPYPSGANVLTF.

This chain joins TRBV4-1 and TRBJ1-3; D perhaps matches TRBD1 (5 bases). Trimming removed 1 base from V and 4 bases from J, with 8 bases in between. Germline V gene sequence: CDR1 MGHRA, CDR2 YSYEKL. The CDR3 extends over 14 amino acids. The CDR3, as DNA: TGCGCCAGCAGCCAAGCTAACAGGGGAAACACCATATATTTT. Protein sequence: CASSQANRGNTIYF.

The chain recombines TRBV28 with TRBJ2-7, with 9 bases that match TRBD2. J lost 7 bases, V lost 4 bases, and 14 bases had no gene match. Germline-derived CDR1 and CDR2 are MDHEN and SYDVKM. The CDR3 contains 16 residues. CDR3 nucleotides: TGTGCCAGCAGTTCTCCCGGGACTAGCTTGGTGGGTGAGCAGTACTTC. This gives the protein CASSSPGTSLVGEQYF.

This chain links TRBV10-2 with TRBJ1-2; the match to TRBD1 covers 7 bases. There are 17 residues in the CDR3. Germline CDR1 is WSHSY and CDR2 is SAAADI. V lost 0 bases and J lost 8; bases outside the gene matches: 15. The DNA for the CDR3 is TGCGCCAGCAGTGAGTCGATTGCAACAGGGGAATGGTCCGGCTACACCTTC. The encoded protein is CASSESIATGEWSGYTF.

Here the CDR3 DNA reads TGTGCCAGCAGCTTGTCTTTGGGCCCAGGGGCCAACGTCCTGACTTTC. Encoded protein: CASSLSLGPGANVLTF. The chain carries TRBV5-6 and TRBJ2-6, with D hard to call. The CDR3 is 16 amino acids. Per the germline V gene, CDR1 is SGHDT and CDR2 is YYEEEE. Trimming took off 1 base at V and 4 bases at J, with 12 bases between the two ends. Full variable domain (remainder filled in from reference TRBV5-6 and TRBJ2-6): DAGVTQSPTHLIKTRGQQVTLRCSPKSGHDTVSWYQQALGQGPQFIFQYYEEEERQRGNFPDRFSGHQFPNYSSELNVNALLLGDSALYLCASSLSLGPGANVLTFGAGSRLTVL.

The chain joins TRBV11-3 to TRBJ2-5; D is perhaps TRBD2 (5 bases). Germline V lookup: CDR1 SGHNT, CDR2 YENEEA. Trimming pared 4 bases from V and 2 bases from J, leaving 17 bases between. This CDR3 has 16 amino acids. The CDR3 nucleotides read TGTGCCAGCAGCTCTTCCCACTTGCCGGGACAAGAGACCCAGTACTTC. Its protein is CASSSSHLPGQETQYF.

The chain carries TRBV27 and TRBJ1-4; no clear D gene. Per germline, CDR1 MNHEY and CDR2 SMNVEV (reference sequence). Trimming took 5 bases from V and 0 from J, leaving 16 bases between them. The CDR3 spans 17 residues. CDR3 sequence reads: CASSANRGFATNEKLFF. CDR3 in DNA: TGTGCCAGCAGTGCTAACCGAGGCTTCGCAACTAATGAAAAACTGTTTTTT.

V is TRBV5-8 and J is TRBJ1-1, with unresolved D. CDR1 and CDR2 (germline): SGHTS, YDEGEE. V lost 0 bases to trimming and J lost 7 bases, with 13 bases between them. The CDR3 runs 14 residues. The CDR3 protein is CASSLDSEILEAFF. CDR3 DNA sequence: TGTGCCAGCAGCTTGGATTCTGAGATCCTTGAAGCTTTCTTT.

The chain links TRBV5-4 to TRBJ2-1, with 8 bases aligning to TRBD1. CDR1 is SGHNT, CDR2 YYREEE, per germline (reference sequence). This CDR3 contains 13 residues. V shed 7 bases, J shed 10 bases, and the junction held 10 bases outside the gene matches. The CDR3 bases are TGTGCCAGCGCCCGGACAGGGCTAGGAGAGCAGTTCTTC. Protein sequence: CASARTGLGEQFF.

The chain carries TRBV18 and TRBJ2-2; 14 bases line up with TRBD2. The CDR3 has 20 amino acids. In germline, CDR1 is KGHSH, CDR2 LQKENI. V gave up 5 bases and J gave up 1 base; unmatched junction bases: 12. The CDR3 loop is CASSSAGLAGDLLNTGELFF. The DNA of the CDR3 is TGTGCCAGCTCATCTGCGGGACTAGCGGGAGACCTCTTGAACACCGGGGAGCTGTTTTTT. The full variable domain, completed using reference TRBV18 and TRBJ2-2, is NAGVMQNPRHLVRRRGQEARLRCSPMKGHSHVYWYRQLPEEGLKFMVYLQKENIIDESGMPKERFSAEFPKEGPSILRIQQVVRGDSAAYFCASSSAGLAGDLLNTGELFFGEGSRLTVL.

This sequence joins TRBV6-5 and TRBJ2-2; TRBD1 agrees at 7 bases. Germline-derived CDR1 and CDR2 are MNHEY and SVGAGI. The CDR3 has 15 residues. V shed 6 bases, J shed 1 base, and the junction held 5 bases outside the gene matches. The CDR3 here is CASSFRTGNTGELFF. CDR3 DNA: TGTGCCAGCAGCTTCCGGACAGGGAACACCGGGGAGCTGTTTTTT.

The gene calls are TRBV30 and TRBJ2-5; D gene ambiguous. V lost 0 bases and J lost 11, with 13 bases in between. This CDR3 comprises 12 residues. The germline gives CDR1 GTSNPN, CDR2 SVGIG (reference sequence). The CDR3 bases are TGTGCCTGGAGTGTTGTGGAGATAAAGCAGTACTTC. Translated, it gives CAWSVVEIKQYF.

The J gene is TRBJ2-3, the V gene TRBV19; no firm D call. Germline CDR1 reads LNHDA; CDR2 reads SQIVND (reference sequence). V was clipped by 1 base and J by 4 bases, with 12 bases between them. The CDR3 is made up of 15 amino acids. The chain's CDR3 is CASSIVWLTADTQYF. CDR3 nucleotide sequence: TGTGCCAGTAGTATAGTATGGCTTACCGCAGATACGCAGTATTTT.

The rearrangement links TRBV28 to TRBJ2-7; D might be TRBD1 (6 bases). Looked up from germline, CDR1 is MDHEN and CDR2 is SYDVKM. The CDR3 has 15 residues. Trimming left V 2 bases short and J 6 bases short, with 17 bases between. CDR3 coding DNA: TGTGCCAGCAGTTTACCCGGCAGGGGCCAGCGCGAGCAGTACTTC. It is translated as CASSLPGRGQREQYF.

V is TRBV28 and J is TRBJ2-7; D possibly corresponds to TRBD2 (5 bases). In germline, CDR1 is MDHEN, CDR2 SYDVKM. Trimming stripped 6 bases from V and 0 bases from J, with 18 bases between. This CDR3 is built from 16 residues. The CDR3 is CASSPDVGGHSYEQYF. CDR3 DNA: TGTGCCAGCAGCCCGGACGTGGGCGGGCACTCCTACGAGCAGTACTTC.

The genes are TRBV9 and TRBJ2-1; 8 nucleotides align to TRBD2. After removal of 0 bases from V and 0 bases from J, the junction contained 5 bases not matched to a gene. This CDR3 is 17 amino acids long. Germline lookup yields CDR1 SGDLS and CDR2 YYNGEE. The chain's CDR3 is CASSVDERGSSYNEQFF. CDR3 nucleotide sequence: TGTGCCAGCAGCGTAGACGAGCGGGGGAGCTCCTACAATGAGCAGTTCTTC. Full variable domain (remainder filled in from reference TRBV9 and TRBJ2-1): DSGVTQTPKHLITATGQRVTLRCSPRSGDLSVYWYQQSLDQGLQFLIQYYNGEERAKGNILERFSAQQFPDLHSELNLSSLELGDSALYFCASSVDERGSSYNEQFFGPGTRLTVL.

The DNA of the CDR3 is TGTGCCAGCAGCTGGGGGGCGCGGGAGGGCCGGTCTGAGCAGTTCTTC. It translates to CASSWGAREGRSEQFF. The J gene is TRBJ2-1, the V gene TRBV7-4, with TRBD2 matching over 9 bases. The germline V gene encodes CDR1 SGHVT and CDR2 SQSDAQ. The junction had 13 bases not matched to a gene; V was cut back by 4 bases and J by 9 bases. This CDR3 comprises 16 residues.

The V call is TRBV5-1, the J call TRBJ1-4; 9 positions agree with TRBD1. The CDR3 covers 16 residues. Germline V gene sequence: CDR1 SGHRS, CDR2 YFSETQ. V lost 4 bases to trimming and J lost 7 bases; unmatched junction nucleotides: 11. The CDR3 region is CASSPPTGTGIEKLFF. CDR3 sequence (DNA): TGCGCCAGCAGCCCACCGACCGGGACAGGGATTGAAAAACTGTTTTTT. Filled out from reference TRBV5-1 and TRBJ1-4, the complete variable domain reads KAGVTQTPRYLIKTRGQQVTLSCSPISGHRSVSWYQQTPGQGLQFLFEYFSETQRNKGNFPGRFSGRQFSNSRSEMNVSTLELGDSALYLCASSPPTGTGIEKLFFGSGTQLSVL.

The rearrangement joins TRBV7-8 to TRBJ1-2; no firm D call. Per the germline V gene, CDR1 is SGHVS and CDR2 is FQNEAQ. The V gene lost 5 bases and the J gene lost 5 bases, with 15 bases spanning the gap. The CDR3 loop spans 14 amino acids. CDR3 coding DNA: TGTGCCAGCAGCCCCCTCGCCTCGGGGTATGGCTACACCTTC. It translates to CASSPLASGYGYTF. Based on the CDR3 plus reference TRBV7-8 and TRBJ1-2, the full variable domain is GAGVSQSPRYKVAKRGQDVALRCDPISGHVSLFWYQQALGQGPEFLTYFQNEAQLDKSGLPSDRFFAERPEGSVSTLKIQRTQQEDSAVYLCASSPLASGYGYTFGSGTRLTVV.

The genes are TRBV2 and TRBJ2-2; no definite D call. The V and J ends lost 6 bases and 0 bases respectively, with 8 bases between them. Germline CDR1 SNHLY, CDR2 FYNNEI. This CDR3 has 14 residues. CDR3: CASSADSNTGELFF. CDR3 in DNA: TGTGCCAGCAGCGCGGATTCGAACACCGGGGAGCTGTTTTTT.

J is TRBJ1-4 and V is TRBV30, with D possibly being TRBD1 (6 bases). Germline V lookup: CDR1 GTSNPN, CDR2 SVGIG (reference sequence). The CDR3 has 13 amino acids. Trimming took 3 bases from V and 4 from J, leaving 9 bases between them. CDR3 in amino acids: CAWSTRGNEKLFF. In nucleotides, the CDR3 is TGTGCCTGGAGCACCAGGGGTAATGAAAAACTGTTTTTT.

The chain employs TRBV6-1 and TRBJ2-4; TRBD2 matches 16 bases. The V gene end was trimmed by 0 bases and the J gene end by 6 bases; junction bases not matched to a gene: 8. Germline V gene sequence: CDR1 MNHNS, CDR2 SASEGT. The CDR3 has 19 amino acids. The chain's CDR3 is CASSEAGWGLAGGLNIQYF. The CDR3, as DNA: TGTGCCAGCAGTGAAGCGGGGTGGGGACTAGCGGGAGGGTTAAACATTCAGTACTTC.

This chain uses TRBV30 with TRBJ1-3, with 7 positions matching TRBD1. Looked up from germline, CDR1 is GTSNPN and CDR2 is SVGIG (reference sequence). J gave up 2 bases and V 2 bases, and 3 bases lay outside the gene matches. This CDR3 region has 14 residues. The CDR3 DNA is TGTGCCTGGAGTTCCGACAGGGCTGGAAACACCATATATTTT. Translating it yields CAWSSDRAGNTIYF.

The rearrangement joins TRBV13 to TRBJ1-4, with 9 bases lining up with TRBD1. V lost 4 bases, J lost 7 bases, and 4 bases stayed unmatched. This CDR3 spans 14 amino acids. Germline V lookup: CDR1 PRHDT, CDR2 FYEKMQ (reference sequence). The CDR3 bases are TGTGCCAGCAGCTCAACAGGGGGCAGTGAAAAACTGTTTTTT. It yields the protein CASSSTGGSEKLFF. The full variable domain, in which reference TRBV13 and TRBJ1-4 provide the parts outside the CDR3, is AAGVIQSPRHLIKEKRETATLKCYPIPRHDTVYWYQQGPGQDPQFLISFYEKMQSDKGSIPDRFSAQQFSDYHSELNMSSLELGDSALYFCASSSTGGSEKLFFGSGTQLSVL.

The rearrangement uses TRBV5-4 and TRBJ2-5; perhaps TRBD1 as D (6 bases). Germline V gene lookup returns CDR1 SGHNT and CDR2 YYREEE (reference sequence). The CDR3 sequence is 15 residues long. V lost 0 bases and J lost 2, with 11 bases in between. The CDR3 DNA follows: TGTGCCAGCAGCTTGGGAGGACAGAAACAAGAGACCCAGTACTTC. Translating gives CASSLGGQKQETQYF.

The chain is built from TRBV6-5 and TRBJ2-1; D remains ambiguous. The CDR3 is 12 residues long. Germline CDR1 MNHEY, CDR2 SVGAGI. Trimming cost V 8 bases and J 1 base, with 6 bases left between them. This chain's CDR3 is CASRRSYNEQFF. DNA for the CDR3: TGTGCCAGCCGGCGGTCCTACAATGAGCAGTTCTTC.

V is TRBV30 and J is TRBJ2-7, with 8 bases matching TRBD1. V trimming: 5 bases; J trimming: 3 bases; junction bases outside the gene matches: 12. The CDR3 totals 15 residues. Germline loops: CDR1 GTSNPN, CDR2 SVGIG (reference sequence). Here the CDR3 DNA reads TGTGCCTGGGCCGGCGGGACAGGCCCCCTCTACGAGCAGTACTTC. Protein: CAWAGGTGPLYEQYF.

The rearrangement links TRBV4-3 to TRBJ2-3; unclear D gene. Trimming shortened V by 0 bases and J by 0 bases, and 7 bases separated the two germline ends. Per the germline V gene, CDR1 is LGHNA and CDR2 is YSLEER. The CDR3 sequence is 15 residues long. CDR3 residues: CASSQDFRSTDTQYF. The CDR3 DNA is TGCGCCAGCAGCCAAGATTTCAGAAGCACAGATACGCAGTATTTT.